This T cell receptor beta chain was sequenced in a study of T cell changes during pregnancy in multiple sclerosis. Trimming left V 1 base short and J 5 bases short, with 14 bases between. This CDR3 is 15 amino acids long. Per germline, CDR1 SGHTA and CDR2 FQGNSA. The protocol was immunoSEQ multiplex PCR, while the TCRdb copy is restricted to in-frame clones and leaves out a portion. The sample has 50,000 to 60,000 clones, just under 90% seen once. The sequence came from a female donor with multiple sclerosis, enrolled in a pregnancy study. This sample comprised CD4+ T cells from peripheral blood mononuclear cells, obtained in the first trimester of pregnancy. The chain carries TRBV7-2 and TRBJ2-5, with D possibly matching TRBD2 (5 bases). CDR3 in amino acids: CASSLGRRSGETQYF. CDR3 nucleotide sequence: TGTGCCAGCAGCTTAGGACGGAGAAGCGGCGAGACCCAGTACTTC. Full variable domain (outside the CDR3, taken from reference TRBV7-2 and TRBJ2-5): GAGVSQSPSNKVTEKGKDVELRCDPISGHTALYWYRQSLGQGLEFLIYFQGNSAPDKSGLPSDRFSAERTGGSVSTLTIQRTQQEDSAVYLCASSLGRRSGETQYFGPGTRLLVL.